This is a list of T cell receptor beta chains from one sample in a study of Ad26.COV2.S vaccination and SARS-CoV-2 variants. Measured with immunoSEQ multiplex PCR; TCRdb has only the in-frame clones, and not every one. The data show around 450,000 clones, with about 93% seen just once and 9% to 15% held by the top ten. The starting material was peripheral blood, obtained in a trial of Ad26.COV2.S vaccine versus placebo. The receptors come from a person aged 18-60 years who received the Ad26.COV2.S COVID-19 vaccine or a placebo. CDR3s include the opening cysteine and the closing phenylalanine or tryptophan. Each record gives: clone size, V gene, D gene, J gene, CDR3 DNA, CDR3 protein. The D gene is left open where the match is weak. Size tells how often a clone was seen (once, few, many) or the class of an expanded clone, and some rows leave it out.

.	TRBV19	.	TRBJ1-2	TGTGCCAGTAGTAGCCGGGACACTCCTAACTATGGCTACACCTTC	CASSSRDTPNYGYTF
once	TRBV6-2/TRBV6-3	TRBD2	TRBJ2-1	TGTGCCAGCAGTTACTCGGCTAGCGGGACATCCTACAATGAGCAGTTCTTC	CASSYSASGTSYNEQFF
once	TRBV18	.	TRBJ2-1	TGTGCCAGCTCACCACCTAACAGGGTAAATGAGCAGTTCTTC	CASSPPNRVNEQFF
.	TRBV4-3	TRBD1	TRBJ1-6	TGCGCCAGCAGCAAGGGAGCGGGACAGTATAATTCACCCCTCCACTTT	CASSKGAGQYNSPLHF
.	TRBV24-1	.	TRBJ1-3	TGTGCCACCAGTTCAGAGACGGACTCTGGAAACACCATATATTTT	CATSSETDSGNTIYF
.	TRBV27	.	TRBJ2-5	TGTGCCAGCAGTTCCCAGAGCCCCTTGGTAGAGACCCAGTACTTC	CASSSQSPLVETQYF
.	TRBV6-2/TRBV6-3	.	TRBJ1-2	TGTGCCAGCAGCCCTCTGGAGGGTAGATGGTATGGCTACACCTTC	CASSPLEGRWYGYTF
few	TRBV4-3	TRBD1	TRBJ1-6	TGCGCCAGCAGCCAGGGACAGGGAGAGGGGTACTCACCCCTCCACTTT	CASSQGQGEGYSPLHF
.	TRBV6-2/TRBV6-3	.	TRBJ2-1	TGTGCCAGCAGTTATTTGGACTCTTACAATGAGCAGTTCTTC	CASSYLDSYNEQFF
.	TRBV11-2	TRBD2	TRBJ2-1	TGTGCCAGCAGCTTCGACTCTCGACTAGCGGGACCCTACAATGAGCAGTTCTTC	CASSFDSRLAGPYNEQFF
.	TRBV7-9	TRBD1	TRBJ1-2	TGTGCCAGCAGCTTAGGGACAGGGGGCCTTCGTGGCTACACCTTC	CASSLGTGGLRGYTF
.	TRBV10-3	TRBD2	TRBJ2-3	TGTGCCATCAGTAAAGAAGGGACTAGCGGGAGTGATACGCAGTATTTT	CAISKEGTSGSDTQYF
.	TRBV6-5	TRBD2	TRBJ2-1	TGTGCCACCCAGCGGGAGGGATACAATGAGCAGTTCTTC	CATQREGYNEQFF
.	TRBV27	TRBD2	TRBJ2-3	TGTGCCAGCAGCCCTCGGGGGGAGAGCACAGATACGCAGTATTTT	CASSPRGESTDTQYF
.	TRBV7-2	.	TRBJ2-2	TGTGCCAGCAGCGAACCTTACACCGGGGAGCTGTTTTTT	CASSEPYTGELFF
.	TRBV9	TRBD1	TRBJ1-2	TGTGCCAGCAGCTCCCGGGGACAGGGTTTAAGTTCCTATGGCTACACCTTC	CASSSRGQGLSSYGYTF
.	TRBV18	.	TRBJ2-2	TGTGCCAGCTCAAAAGACCCTACTACAGGGAACACCGGGGAGCTGTTTTTT	CASSKDPTTGNTGELFF
.	TRBV29-1	.	TRBJ1-1	TGCAGCGTTGTCCTCCCGGCGGGGACGGCTTTCTTT	CSVVLPAGTAFF
.	TRBV6-1	.	TRBJ2-7	TGTGCCAGCAGTGACAAGGGGGGAGCGGCCTACGAGCAGTACTTC	CASSDKGGAAYEQYF
.	TRBV7-9	TRBD2	TRBJ2-3	TGTGCCAGCAGCTTAGGTGGTAGCGGGAGTTGGGATACGCAGTATTTT	CASSLGGSGSWDTQYF
.	TRBV10-2	.	TRBJ1-2	TGCGCCAGCAGTCCTTTCGACGGGAACTATGGCTACACCTTC	CASSPFDGNYGYTF
.	TRBV12-3/TRBV12-4	.	TRBJ2-5	TGTGCCAGCAGTTTAGACTATTTGGCGCAGTACTTC	CASSLDYLAQYF
few	TRBV9	.	TRBJ1-2	TGTGCCAGCAGCTCGAGGGCAGGGAGGGACTATGGCTACACCTTC	CASSSRAGRDYGYTF